This is a list of T cell receptor beta chains from one sample in a study of CD8+ T cells in alopecia areata. Produced via immunoSEQ multiplex PCR; TCRdb's table is partial and in-frame only. The data hold approximately 200,000 clones, with roughly 44% observed a single time. Sequenced here: CD4+ T cells sorted from blood, sampled at approximately week 39, from a patient treated with tofacitinib. The receptors come from a human donor with alopecia areata. The CDR3 runs from the conserved cysteine through the conserved F or W. The D gene is left open where the match is weak. Clone sizes are given selectively: once, few, many, or a class where the clone is expanded.

V,J,size,D,DNA,CDR3
TRBV11-2,TRBJ2-7,-,-,TGTGCCAGCAGCTTAGGGGCAGGGAAGTACTTC,CASSLGAGKYF
TRBV4-1,TRBJ1-1,-,-,TGCGCCAGCAGCCAAGTTCTGGCCACTGAAGCTTTCTTT,CASSQVLATEAFF
TRBV18,TRBJ2-7,-,-,TGTGCCAGCTCACCCCCCGGGAGCCAGTCCTACGAGCAGTACTTC,CASSPPGSQSYEQYF
TRBV7-2,TRBJ2-7,many,TRBD1,TGTGCCAGCAGCTCAGAAGGGACAGGGGTTTCCGAGCAGTACTTC,CASSSEGTGVSEQYF
TRBV6-6,TRBJ1-5,-,-,TGTGCCAGCAGAGACGACAGTCTTGGCAATCAGCCCCAGCATTTT,CASRDDSLGNQPQHF
TRBV30,TRBJ1-2,-,-,TGTGCCTGGGGGCTGACAGCTAACTATGGCTACACCTTC,CAWGLTANYGYTF
TRBV5-1,TRBJ1-1,-,TRBD1,TGCGCCAGCAGCCCCGGGACAGGGAACACTGAAGCTTTCTTT,CASSPGTGNTEAFF
TRBV7-6,TRBJ2-7,-,-,TGTGCCAGCAGCTTAGCGCACCAAACCTACGAGCAGTACTTC,CASSLAHQTYEQYF
TRBV2,TRBJ2-7,once,TRBD1,TGTGCCAGCAGTGCGGACAGGGTGACGTACGAGCAGTACTTC,CASSADRVTYEQYF
TRBV7-2,TRBJ2-5,few,-,TGTGCCAGCAGCTTAGCACGGAGAGAGACCCAGTACTTC,CASSLARRETQYF
TRBV29-1,TRBJ2-5,-,TRBD1,TGCAGCGGTACACCGGGACAGGGGAGAGAGACCCAGTACTTC,CSGTPGQGRETQYF
TRBV7-6,TRBJ2-2,many,-,TGTGCCAGCAGCCCGTCGATCCAGACCGGGGAGCTGTTTTTT,CASSPSIQTGELFF
TRBV7-9,TRBJ2-6,-,-,TGTGCCAGCAGCTTAGCGCGGGTGGGGTCGTCTGGGGCCAACGTCCTGACTTTC,CASSLARVGSSGANVLTF
TRBV9,TRBJ2-1,few,TRBD2,TGTGCCAGCAGTACGGGACTAGCGGGAGGCGGGGTTGGTGAGCAGTTCTTC,CASSTGLAGGGVGEQFF
TRBV30,TRBJ1-2,-,-,TGTGCCTGGAAGGATCCTACTAACCATGGCTACACCTTC,CAWKDPTNHGYTF
TRBV6-5,TRBJ1-5,many,TRBD1,TGTGCCAGCAGATACAGGGGAAGCAATCAGCCCCAGCATTTT,CASRYRGSNQPQHF
TRBV29-1,TRBJ2-5,-,-,TGCAGCGCGATCGCCCAGCGGATGGAGACCCAGTACTTC,CSAIAQRMETQYF
TRBV19,TRBJ1-5,-,-,TGTGCCAGTAGTAGCGACATGAATAGCAATCAGCCCCAGCATTTT,CASSSDMNSNQPQHF
TRBV11-2,TRBJ1-1,few,-,TGTGCCAGCAGCTTAGCCCCCCTAAGGGAAACTTTCTTT,CASSLAPLRETFF
TRBV25-1,TRBJ2-2,few,-,TGTGCCAGCAGTACGACACCCATTATTAATGGGGAGCTGTTTTTT,CASSTTPIINGELFF
TRBV4-3,TRBJ2-1,-,-,TGCGCCAGCAGCCAAGAAGGCGGTTTTTCCTACAATGAGCAGTTCTTC,CASSQEGGFSYNEQFF
TRBV18,TRBJ1-1,-,-,TGTGCCAGCTCATCACAGGATCTGGCTTTCTTT,CASSSQDLAFF
TRBV19,TRBJ2-5,few,-,TGTGCCAGTAGTATGAACTTTCAAGAGACCCAGTACTTC,CASSMNFQETQYF
TRBV5-1,TRBJ1-1,-,-,TGCGCCAGCAGCTTGGTTGCGTCCATGAACACTGAAGCTTTCTTT,CASSLVASMNTEAFF
TRBV29-1,TRBJ2-7,-,-,TGCAGCGTCTCCTGGGACCGAGGTACGGAGCAGTACTTC,CSVSWDRGTEQYF
TRBV23-1,TRBJ2-5,-,TRBD1,TGCGCCAGCAGTCTCCCCCCCTTGGGGACAGGGAGTCAGCACAGAGAGACCCAGTACTTC,CASSLPPLGTGSQHRETQYF
TRBV11-2,TRBJ2-3,-,-,TGTGCCAGCAGCCCCAAGGATACGCAGTATTTT,CASSPKDTQYF
TRBV12-2,TRBJ2-1,-,-,TGTGCAAGTCGCTATGGATTGGCGGGTCGCGCCTACAATGAGCAGTTCTTC,CASRYGLAGRAYNEQFF